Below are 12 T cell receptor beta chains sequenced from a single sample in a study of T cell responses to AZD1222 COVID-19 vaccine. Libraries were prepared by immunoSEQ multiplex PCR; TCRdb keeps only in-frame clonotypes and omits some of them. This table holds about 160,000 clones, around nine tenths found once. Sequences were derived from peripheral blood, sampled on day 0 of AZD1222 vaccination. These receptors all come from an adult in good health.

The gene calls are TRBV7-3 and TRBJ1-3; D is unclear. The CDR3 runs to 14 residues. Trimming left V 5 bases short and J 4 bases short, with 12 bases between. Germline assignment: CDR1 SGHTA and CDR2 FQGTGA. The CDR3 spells CASSAGVGGNTIYF. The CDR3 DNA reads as TGTGCCAGCAGCGCCGGGGTAGGGGGAAACACCATATATTTT.

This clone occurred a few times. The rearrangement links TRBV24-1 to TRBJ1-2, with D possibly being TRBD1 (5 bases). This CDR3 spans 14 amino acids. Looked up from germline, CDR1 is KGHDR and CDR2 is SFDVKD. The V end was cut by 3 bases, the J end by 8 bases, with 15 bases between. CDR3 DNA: TGTGCCACCAGTGATGTATGGGGGGATGGAGGCTACACCTTC. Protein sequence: CATSDVWGDGGYTF.

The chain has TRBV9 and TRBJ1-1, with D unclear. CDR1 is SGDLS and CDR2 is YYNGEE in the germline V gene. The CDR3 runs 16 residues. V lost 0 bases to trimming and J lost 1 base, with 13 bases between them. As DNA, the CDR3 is TGTGCCAGCAGCGTAGCTACGGGCGGACCGAACACTGAAGCTTTCTTT. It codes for CASSVATGGPNTEAFF.

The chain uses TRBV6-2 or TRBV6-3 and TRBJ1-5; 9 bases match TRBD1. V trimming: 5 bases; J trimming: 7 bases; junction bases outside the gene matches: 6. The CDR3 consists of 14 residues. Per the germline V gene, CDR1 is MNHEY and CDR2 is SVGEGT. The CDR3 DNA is TGTGCCAGCAGTGGACAGGGGTCAGGACAGCCCCAGCATTTT. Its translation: CASSGQGSGQPQHF.

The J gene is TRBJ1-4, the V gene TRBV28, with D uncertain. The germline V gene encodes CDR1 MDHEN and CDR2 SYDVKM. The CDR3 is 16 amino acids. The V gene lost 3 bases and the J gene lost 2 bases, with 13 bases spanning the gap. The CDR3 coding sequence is TGTGCCAGCAGTTTCTCCGGTCTAAAGACTAATGAAAAACTGTTTTTT. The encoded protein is CASSFSGLKTNEKLFF.

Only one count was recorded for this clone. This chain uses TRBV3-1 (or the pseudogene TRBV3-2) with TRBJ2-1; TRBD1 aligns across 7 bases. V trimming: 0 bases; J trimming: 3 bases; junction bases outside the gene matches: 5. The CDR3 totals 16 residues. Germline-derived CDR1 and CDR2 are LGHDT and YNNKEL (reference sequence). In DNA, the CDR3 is TGTGCCAGCAGCCAAGATTCCGGGACAGACTACAATGAGCAGTTCTTC. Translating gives CASSQDSGTDYNEQFF.

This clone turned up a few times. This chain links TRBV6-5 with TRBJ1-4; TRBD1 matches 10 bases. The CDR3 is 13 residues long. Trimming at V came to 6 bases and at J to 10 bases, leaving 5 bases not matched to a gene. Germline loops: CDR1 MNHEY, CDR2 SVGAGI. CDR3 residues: CASSRRDRGKLFF. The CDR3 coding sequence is TGTGCCAGCAGCCGTCGGGACAGGGGAAAACTGTTTTTT.

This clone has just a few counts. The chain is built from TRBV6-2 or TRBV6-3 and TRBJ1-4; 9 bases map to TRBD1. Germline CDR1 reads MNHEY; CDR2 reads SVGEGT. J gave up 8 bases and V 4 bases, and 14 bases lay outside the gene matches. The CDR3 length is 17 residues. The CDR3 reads CASSSYRGLASGEKLFF. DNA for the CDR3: TGTGCCAGCAGTTCGTACAGGGGGCTCGCCAGCGGAGAAAAACTGTTTTTT.

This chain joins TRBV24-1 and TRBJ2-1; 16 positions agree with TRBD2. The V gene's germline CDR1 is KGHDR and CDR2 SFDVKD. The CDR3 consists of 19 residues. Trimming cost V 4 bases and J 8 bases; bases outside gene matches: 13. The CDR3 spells CATSDLGTSGRALNDEQFF. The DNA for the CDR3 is TGTGCCACCAGTGACCTCGGGACTAGCGGGAGGGCCCTAAACGATGAGCAGTTCTTC.

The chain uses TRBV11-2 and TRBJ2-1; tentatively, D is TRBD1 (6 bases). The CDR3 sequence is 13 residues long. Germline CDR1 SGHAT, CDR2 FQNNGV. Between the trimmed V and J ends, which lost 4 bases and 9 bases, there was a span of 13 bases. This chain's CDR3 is CASSSRGGGEQFF. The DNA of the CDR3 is TGTGCCAGCAGCTCCAGGGGTGGCGGTGAGCAGTTCTTC.

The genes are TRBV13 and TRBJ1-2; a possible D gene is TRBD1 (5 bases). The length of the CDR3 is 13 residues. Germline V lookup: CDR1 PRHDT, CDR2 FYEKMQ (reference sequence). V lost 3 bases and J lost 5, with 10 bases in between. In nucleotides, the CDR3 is TGTGCCAGCAGCTTGGGGCCGGTATATGGCTACACCTTC. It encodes CASSLGPVYGYTF. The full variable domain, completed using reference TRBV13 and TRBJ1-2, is AAGVIQSPRHLIKEKRETATLKCYPIPRHDTVYWYQQGPGQDPQFLISFYEKMQSDKGSIPDRFSAQQFSDYHSELNMSSLELGDSALYFCASSLGPVYGYTFGSGTRLTVV.

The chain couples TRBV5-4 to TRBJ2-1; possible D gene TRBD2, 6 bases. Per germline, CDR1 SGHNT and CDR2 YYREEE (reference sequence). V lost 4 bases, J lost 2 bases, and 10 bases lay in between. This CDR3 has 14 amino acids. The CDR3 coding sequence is TGTGCCAGCAGCCCCCAGCGGGCCTACAATGAGCAGTTCTTC. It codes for CASSPQRAYNEQFF. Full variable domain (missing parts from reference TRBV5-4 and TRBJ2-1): ETGVTQSPTHLIKTRGQQVTLRCSSQSGHNTVSWYQQALGQGPQFIFQYYREEENGRGNFPPRFSGLQFPNYSSELNVNALELDDSALYLCASSPQRAYNEQFFGPGTRLTVL.